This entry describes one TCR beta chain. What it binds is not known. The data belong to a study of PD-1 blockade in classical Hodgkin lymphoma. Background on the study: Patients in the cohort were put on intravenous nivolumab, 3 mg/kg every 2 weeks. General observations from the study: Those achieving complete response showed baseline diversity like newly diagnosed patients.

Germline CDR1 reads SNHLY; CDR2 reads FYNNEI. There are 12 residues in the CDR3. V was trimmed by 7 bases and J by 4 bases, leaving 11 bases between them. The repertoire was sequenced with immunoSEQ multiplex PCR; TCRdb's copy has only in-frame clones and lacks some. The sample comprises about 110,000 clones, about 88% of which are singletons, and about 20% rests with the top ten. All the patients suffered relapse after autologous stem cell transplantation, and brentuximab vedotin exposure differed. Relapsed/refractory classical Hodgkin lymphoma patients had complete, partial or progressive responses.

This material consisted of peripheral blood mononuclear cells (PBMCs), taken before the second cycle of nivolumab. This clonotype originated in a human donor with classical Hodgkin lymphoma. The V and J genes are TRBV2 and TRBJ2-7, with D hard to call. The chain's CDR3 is CASKDNSYEQYF. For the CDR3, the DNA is TGTGCCAGCAAAGACAATTCTTACGAGCAGTACTTC.